This T cell receptor beta chain was obtained from a study of blood T cell repertoires in COVID-19. Germline V gene sequence: CDR1 KGHSH, CDR2 LQKENI. The CDR3 contains 14 residues. Trimming left V 2 bases short and J 2 bases short, with 7 bases between. Sequencing used immunoSEQ multiplex PCR; TCRdb keeps in-frame clones, though not all of them. The sample contains about 40,000 clones, around 77% of which appear only once. The receptor was isolated from an elderly man with active or convalescent COVID-19. This chain uses TRBV18 with TRBJ2-1; D uncertain. Sample: peripheral blood. CDR3 DNA sequence: TGTGCCAGCTCACCAGTCCCTACCTACAATGAGCAGTTCTTC. This sequence encodes CASSPVPTYNEQFF.